One and the same sample provided the 16 T cell receptor beta chains below, sequenced in a study of T-cell memory formation after mild COVID-19. Using its own MiXCR run on the 5' RACE reads, TCRdb lists one record per CDR3 protein. The sample lists hundreds of thousands of distinct CDR3 sequences, roughly 18% seen once, with approximately 21% in the top ten. Sample: PBMCs or a T cell subset sorted from them (not recorded which). Every receptor here comes from a man between 18 and 29 years old who had mild COVID-19 (a few samples of this study predate the infection). Cell type and time point are not known.

The table lists this clonotype with many counts. The CDR3 loop is CASSGRVTLAKNIQYF. CDR3 nucleotide sequence: TGTGCCAGCAGCGGCAGGGTAACTCTCGCCAAAAACATTCAGTACTTC. The V call is TRBV7-2, the J call TRBJ2-4; perhaps TRBD1 as D (5 bases). This CDR3 comprises 16 residues. Looked up from germline, CDR1 is SGHTA and CDR2 is FQGNSA. Trimming removed 5 bases at V and 1 base at J, with 15 bases between.

The chain carries TRBV6-1 and TRBJ2-7; D is unclear. V lost 1 base, J lost 0 bases, and 4 bases lay in between. This CDR3 is 13 amino acids long. The germline V gene has CDR1 MNHNS and CDR2 SASEGT. CDR3 sequence: CASSEDGSYEQYF. The CDR3 nucleotides are TGTGCCAGCAGTGAAGATGGCTCCTACGAGCAGTACTTC.

V and J are TRBV7-2 and TRBJ2-4, with D tentatively TRBD1 (6 bases). The CDR3 has 15 amino acids. V shed 1 base and J shed 13 bases, with 20 bases lying between them. The germline gives CDR1 SGHTA, CDR2 FQGNSA. The CDR3, as DNA: TGTGCCAGCAGCTTAGAACCCCAACAGGGTTCGGCGCAGTACTTC. This encodes CASSLEPQQGSAQYF.

This clonotype was counted between two and nine times. V gene TRBV7-9 combines with J gene TRBJ2-5; a possible D gene is TRBD1 (6 bases). The CDR3 runs 19 residues. V was shortened by 7 bases and J by 2 bases, with 29 bases between the two germline ends. The germline CDR1 and CDR2 sequences are SEHNR and FQNEAQ (reference sequence). The CDR3 protein is CASTLLPGADRSLQETQYF. In nucleotides, the CDR3 is TGTGCCAGCACCCTTCTTCCCGGGGCGGACAGATCGCTGCAAGAGACCCAGTACTTC.

V and J are TRBV7-9 and TRBJ2-4; TRBD1 matches at 7 bases. The J segment lost 3 bases and the V segment lost 4 bases, leaving 9 bases of the junction unmatched. The germline gives CDR1 SEHNR, CDR2 FQNEAQ (reference sequence). The CDR3 is made up of 16 amino acids. The CDR3 protein is CASSYYGQDYKNIQYF. Written as DNA, the CDR3 is TGTGCCAGCAGCTACTACGGACAGGATTACAAAAACATTCAGTACTTC.

This chain uses TRBV5-1 with TRBJ1-1, with D uncertain. Germline loops: CDR1 SGHRS, CDR2 YFSETQ. V shed 0 bases and J shed 1 base, with 13 bases lying between them. CDR3 length equals 16 residues. Written as DNA, the CDR3 is TGCGCCAGCAGCTTGGATAACCGGGTGGCGAACACTGAAGCTTTCTTT. This sequence encodes CASSLDNRVANTEAFF.

This clonotype turned up a few times. The genes are TRBV23-1 and TRBJ1-6, with 7 bases identical to TRBD1. TRBV23-1 is noted as an ORF with a role that remains uncertain. The CDR3 length is 14 residues. V trimming: 7 bases; J trimming: 12 bases; junction bases outside the gene matches: 12. The DNA for the CDR3 is TGCGCCAGCACTCATCGACAGGGTTGGTTACCCCTCCACTTT. It specifies CASTHRQGWLPLHF.

This rearrangement joins TRBV20-1 to TRBJ1-1; D is perhaps TRBD1 (5 bases). V was pared by 5 bases and J by 1 base, with 17 bases between. CDR1 and CDR2 (germline): DFQATT, SNEGSKA (reference sequence). The CDR3 has 15 amino acids. In DNA form, the CDR3 reads TGCAGTGCTCCCTCGGCCGACAGCGGGAACACTGAAGCTTTCTTT. Translated, it gives CSAPSADSGNTEAFF.

CDR3 residues: CASSFQGAGANVLTF. CDR3 coding DNA: TGTGCCAGCAGTTTCCAGGGGGCTGGGGCCAACGTCCTGACTTTC. This chain links TRBV12-3 or TRBV12-4 with TRBJ2-6, with 7 nucleotides matching TRBD1. The V segment lost 3 bases and the J segment 2 bases; nucleotides outside the gene matches: 1. This CDR3 contains 15 residues.

Only a few counts were recorded for this clonotype. The chain couples TRBV5-1 to TRBJ2-1, with 9 bases lining up with TRBD2. V lost 3 bases to trimming and J lost 9 bases; unmatched junction nucleotides: 13. The CDR3 has 16 residues. Germline lookup yields CDR1 SGHRS and CDR2 YFSETQ. CDR3 amino acids: CASSSYLAGGLGEQFF. The CDR3 DNA reads as TGCGCCAGCAGCTCCTACTTGGCGGGGGGGCTGGGTGAGCAGTTCTTC.

The V gene is TRBV20-1, the J gene TRBJ2-2; tentatively, D is TRBD1 or TRBD2 (5 bases each). From germline, CDR1 is DFQATT and CDR2 SNEGSKA (reference sequence). This CDR3 has 15 amino acids. The V and J ends lost 3 bases and 1 base respectively, with 12 bases between them. The CDR3 reads CSASGTEMNTGELFF. The CDR3 DNA sequence: TGCAGTGCTAGCGGGACGGAGATGAACACCGGGGAGCTGTTTTTT.

This clonotype was observed at least ten times. The rearrangement uses TRBV7-2 and TRBJ2-2; 8 bases match TRBD2. V shed 8 bases, J shed 5 bases, and the junction held 13 bases outside the gene matches. Looked up from germline, CDR1 is SGHTA and CDR2 is FQGNSA. The CDR3 runs to 16 residues. Here the CDR3 reads CASLSQAGGETGELFF. The CDR3 coding sequence is TGTGCCAGCTTGTCCCAGGCGGGGGGTGAAACCGGGGAGCTGTTTTTT.

Only one count was recorded for this clonotype. The CDR3 protein is CASSRGDLGTDTQYF. In DNA form, the CDR3 reads TGCGCCAGCAGCCGGGGGGATTTGGGCACAGATACGCAGTATTTT. V and J are TRBV4-3 and TRBJ2-3, with a possible D match to TRBD2 (6 bases). This CDR3 comprises 15 residues. Germline lookup yields CDR1 LGHNA and CDR2 YSLEER. V was pared by 4 bases and J by 1 base, with 12 bases between.

This clonotype was counted only a few times. The chain couples TRBV7-2 to TRBJ1-2; 7 positions agree with TRBD1. This CDR3 contains 15 residues. Per the germline V gene, CDR1 is SGHTA and CDR2 is FQGNSA. V was pared by 3 bases and J by 6 bases, with 10 bases of the junction left unmatched. CDR3 amino acids: CASSFDRAYTHGYTF. In nucleotides, the CDR3 is TGTGCCAGCAGCTTCGACAGGGCTTATACTCATGGCTACACCTTC.

A few counts support this clonotype. The genes are TRBV20-1 and TRBJ2-7; 9 bases agree with TRBD1. This CDR3 has 15 amino acids. Germline CDR1 reads DFQATT; CDR2 reads SNEGSKA (reference sequence). V lost 5 bases, J lost 4 bases, and 12 bases stayed unmatched. As DNA, the CDR3 is TGCAGTGCTGGGCGTACAGGGGGCGTCGGTTACGAGCAGTACTTC. Translated: CSAGRTGGVGYEQYF.

This clonotype was observed once. CDR3 residues: CASSPGPLQWETQYF. In DNA form, the CDR3 reads TGCGCCAGCAGCCCGGGACCCCTCCAGTGGGAGACCCAGTACTTC. V and J are TRBV5-1 and TRBJ2-5, with D perhaps TRBD1 or TRBD2 (5 bases each). Trimming pared 4 bases from V and 5 bases from J, leaving 18 bases between. CDR1 is SGHRS, CDR2 YFSETQ, per germline. The CDR3 contains 15 residues.